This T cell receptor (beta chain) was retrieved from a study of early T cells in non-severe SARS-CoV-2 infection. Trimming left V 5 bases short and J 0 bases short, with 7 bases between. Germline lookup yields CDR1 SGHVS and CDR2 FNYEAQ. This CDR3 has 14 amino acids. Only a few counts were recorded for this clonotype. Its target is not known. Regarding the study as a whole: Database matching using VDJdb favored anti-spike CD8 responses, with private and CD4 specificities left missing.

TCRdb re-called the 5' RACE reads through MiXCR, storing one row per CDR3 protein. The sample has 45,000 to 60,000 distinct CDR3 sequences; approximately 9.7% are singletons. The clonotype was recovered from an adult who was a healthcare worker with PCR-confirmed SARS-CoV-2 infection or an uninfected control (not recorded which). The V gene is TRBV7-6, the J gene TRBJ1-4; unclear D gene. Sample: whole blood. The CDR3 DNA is TGTGCCAGCAGCGCCGAGGCAACTAATGAAAAACTGTTTTTT. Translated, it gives CASSAEATNEKLFF. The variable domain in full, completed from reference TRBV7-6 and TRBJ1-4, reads GAGVSQSPRYKVTKRGQDVALRCDPISGHVSLYWYRQALGQGPEFLTYFNYEAQQDKSGLPNDRFSAERPEGSISTLTIQRTEQRDSAMYRCASSAEATNEKLFFGSGTQLSVL.